This T cell receptor (beta chain) emerged from a study of T cell repertoires in cytomegalovirus infection. Via MiXCR, TCRdb re-called the reads, giving one row per CDR3 protein. Among approximately 730,000 distinct CDR3 sequences listed, about 28% were seen once. Germline CDR1 SGHVS, CDR2 FQNEAQ. V was shortened by 5 bases and J by 3 bases, with 13 bases between the two germline ends. The CDR3 has 14 residues. As regards this clonotype: Its antigen is not identified.

The sequences come from cultured CD8+ T cells from PBMCs, collected from culture after CMV antigen stimulation. V usage is TRBV7-8 and J usage is TRBJ2-5, with a tentative D call TRBD2 (6 bases). This sequence originates from a human donor in good health (CMV status not recorded). Some clones in this sample may be carry-over from other donors' samples. CDR3 sequence reads: CASSRATRKETQYF. CDR3 DNA: TGTGCCAGCAGCCGGGCGACTAGAAAAGAGACCCAGTACTTC.